Here is one TCR beta chain with its context. This CDR3 has 15 amino acids. The germline V and J ends were trimmed by 6 bases and 10 bases, with 22 bases remaining between them. The germline V gene encodes CDR1 DFQATT and CDR2 SNEGSKA (reference sequence). TCRdb reprocessed the RT-PCR reads via MiXCR and lists one record per CDR3 protein. The repertoire consists of about 700,000 distinct CDR3 sequences, with 14% occurring once and the leading ten covering 3.6%. The receptor comes from a female donor in good health, serving as a healthy control. The sample taken for sequencing was memory CD4+ T cells from blood. V and J are TRBV20-1 and TRBJ1-6; TRBD1 might be the D (6 bases). CDR3 sequence: CSALPPQGLLSPLHF. As DNA, the CDR3 is TGCAGTGCCCTCCCACCTCAGGGGCTGCTATCACCCCTCCACTTT.